Listed below are T cell receptor beta chains from one sample, sequenced in a study of OX40 agonist ivuxolimab in advanced cancers. Using immunoSEQ multiplex PCR, the repertoire was profiled, and TCRdb retains in-frame clones only, with some absent. The table has 55,000 to 65,000 clones, less than 85% seen once. This specimen was CD4+ or CD8+ T cells sorted from blood, taken in a trial of the OX40 agonist ivuxolimab. The receptors derive from an adult with an advanced solid tumor such as melanoma, head and neck, liver or kidney cancer. Both conserved end residues are part of each CDR3. The D gene is left open where the match is weak. Clone size is shown for a subset of rows, as once, few, many or a class of expanded clone.

size: -
J: TRBJ2-4
V: TRBV7-7
D: -
DNA: TGTGCCAGCAGCTTAGTGGGGGCGGGCAAAAACATTCAGTACTTC
CDR3: CASSLVGAGKNIQYF

size: once
J: TRBJ1-2
V: TRBV21-1
D: -
DNA: TGTGCCAGCAGCCGCTGGACCGAAAACTATGGCTACACCTTC
CDR3: CASSRWTENYGYTF

size: -
J: TRBJ2-7
V: TRBV5-4
D: -
DNA: TGTGCCAGCACCGTGACGGGACAATACGAGCAGTACTTC
CDR3: CASTVTGQYEQYF

size: -
J: TRBJ2-5
V: TRBV14
D: -
DNA: TGTGCCAGCAGAGGGGGGCCGGGGCAAGAGACCCAGTACTTC
CDR3: CASRGGPGQETQYF

size: -
J: TRBJ2-3
V: TRBV7-9
D: TRBD2
DNA: TGTGCCAGCAGCCGGCCAGCGGGGGTGGATACGCAGTATTTT
CDR3: CASSRPAGVDTQYF

size: -
J: TRBJ1-5
V: TRBV5-1
D: -
DNA: TGCGCCAGCAGCCGAACCGGGGGCGCGGGTCAGCCCCAGCATTTT
CDR3: CASSRTGGAGQPQHF

size: -
J: TRBJ2-1
V: TRBV19
D: -
DNA: TGTGCCAGTAGTATCTCTCTAGTAAACAATGAGCAGTTCTTC
CDR3: CASSISLVNNEQFF

size: few
J: TRBJ1-5
V: TRBV28
D: TRBD1
DNA: TGTGCCAGCAGCCGATGGACAGGGGGCCCAAATCAGCCCCAGCATTTT
CDR3: CASSRWTGGPNQPQHF

size: -
J: TRBJ1-2
V: TRBV28
D: -
DNA: TGTGCCAGCAGTACCCCGGGGCGTCCCTATGGCTACACCTTC
CDR3: CASSTPGRPYGYTF

size: -
J: TRBJ2-5
V: TRBV7-2
D: TRBD2
DNA: TGTGCCAGTTCACCAGCGGGAGATCAAGAGACCCAGTACTTC
CDR3: CASSPAGDQETQYF

size: -
J: TRBJ1-5
V: TRBV6-5
D: -
DNA: TGTGCCAGCAGTATAGCCGGTCAGCCCCAGCATTTT
CDR3: CASSIAGQPQHF

size: -
J: TRBJ2-1
V: TRBV15
D: TRBD2
DNA: TGTGCCACCAGCAGAGTAGCGGGACCGACCGGGGATGAGCAGTTCTTC
CDR3: CATSRVAGPTGDEQFF

size: -
J: TRBJ1-5
V: TRBV30
D: -
DNA: TGTGCCTGGAGCCGTCCCGGGACACGGATTAATCAGCCCCAGCATTTT
CDR3: CAWSRPGTRINQPQHF

size: -
J: TRBJ2-3
V: TRBV10-1
D: TRBD2
DNA: TGCGCCAGCAGCCGACTAGCGGGAGGTCGGGTTACGCAGTATTTT
CDR3: CASSRLAGGRVTQYF

size: -
J: TRBJ1-2
V: TRBV7-8
D: TRBD1
DNA: TGTGCCAGCAGCCACCGGACAGGCAACTATGGCTACACCTTC
CDR3: CASSHRTGNYGYTF

size: once
J: TRBJ2-7
V: TRBV4-1
D: -
DNA: TGCGCCAGCAGCACCCGGACGGGGGAAGAGCAGTACTTC
CDR3: CASSTRTGEEQYF

size: -
J: TRBJ1-1
V: TRBV7-7
D: -
DNA: TGTGCTAGCAGCTTATTTGGAGAGGGGATAAGGAAAGGGAACACTGAAGCTTTCTTT
CDR3: CASSLFGEGIRKGNTEAFF

size: -
J: TRBJ2-7
V: TRBV19
D: -
DNA: TGTGCCAGTAGTCTCCAAGGACAGAGCGGCGAGCAGTACTTC
CDR3: CASSLQGQSGEQYF

size: -
J: TRBJ2-3
V: TRBV2
D: TRBD2
DNA: TGTGCCAGCATTCAAACTAGCGGCAGCAACACAGATACGCAGTATTTT
CDR3: CASIQTSGSNTDTQYF

size: -
J: TRBJ2-3
V: TRBV9
D: -
DNA: TGTGCCAGCAGCGTTCCGTCTGGGGATACGCAGTATTTT
CDR3: CASSVPSGDTQYF

size: -
J: TRBJ2-1
V: TRBV27
D: TRBD1
DNA: TGTGCCAGCAGTTCTTTCATATTCCGGGACAGGACCCACAATGAGCAGTTCTTC
CDR3: CASSSFIFRDRTHNEQFF

size: -
J: TRBJ1-1
V: TRBV5-1
D: -
DNA: TGCGCCAGCAGACCCCGGGGGACGGGGGGCACTGAAGCTTTCTTT
CDR3: CASRPRGTGGTEAFF

size: -
J: TRBJ1-2
V: TRBV15
D: -
DNA: TGTGCCACCAGCAGAGATCAGGCAGGGATATATGGCTACACCTTC
CDR3: CATSRDQAGIYGYTF

size: -
J: TRBJ2-7
V: TRBV10-1
D: -
DNA: TGCGCCAGCAGTGATCCGGCGGGGAGATACGAGCAGTACTTC
CDR3: CASSDPAGRYEQYF

size: -
J: TRBJ1-1
V: TRBV10-1
D: -
DNA: TGCGCCAGCAGTGACAGTAACACTGAAGCTTTCTTT
CDR3: CASSDSNTEAFF

size: -
J: TRBJ1-2
V: TRBV5-8
D: -
DNA: TGTGCCAGCAGCTTGGTGGTTCCCAGGGTCATGGGGCGCACAAATGGCTACACCTTC
CDR3: CASSLVVPRVMGRTNGYTF

size: -
J: TRBJ1-1
V: TRBV9
D: -
DNA: TGTGCCAGCAGCCTTCAGGGTTCCATGAACACTGAAGCTTTCTTT
CDR3: CASSLQGSMNTEAFF

size: -
J: TRBJ2-2
V: TRBV14
D: -
DNA: TGTGCCAGCAGCCAGGGCAGAGCGAACACCGGGGAGCTGTTTTTT
CDR3: CASSQGRANTGELFF